The TCR beta chain under discussion was sequenced for a study of control samples from healthy donors and cancer patients. Clones were sequenced by immunoSEQ multiplex PCR, and TCRdb holds only the in-frame ones, with some missing. This repertoire shows fewer than 90,000 clones, about 90% found once; its top ten account for roughly a fifth. V was clipped by 6 bases and J by 6 bases; unmatched bases: 4. The CDR3 has 13 amino acids. The specimen sequenced was blood. The TCR comes from a man between 50 and 59 years old in good health. The chain couples TRBV12-3 or TRBV12-4 to TRBJ1-4, with 7 bases lining up with TRBD1. CDR3 sequence: CASRRGGDEKLFF. The DNA for the CDR3 is TGTGCCAGCAGGCGAGGGGGCGATGAAAAACTGTTTTTT.